A selection of T cell receptor beta chains follows, all from one sample in a study of beta chain features in type 1 diabetes. Assay: immunoSEQ multiplex PCR; the TCRdb copy retains only in-frame clones and omits some. The repertoire consists of hundreds of thousands of clones, with around 15% occurring once and the leading ten covering around 0.04%. Sample: naive CD4+ T cells from blood. These TCRs come from a young man with type 1 diabetes. CDR3s include the opening cysteine and the closing phenylalanine or tryptophan. The order of the fields is CDR3 DNA, CDR3 protein, V gene, J gene, D gene, clone size. A D gene is named only where the DNA matches it firmly. The size entry is marked missing in some rows and otherwise reads once, few, many or a size class.

cdr3_nt: TGTGCCAGCAGCAAAGGGTCACGGCGACTGGTGCCCCATAGCAATCAGCCCCAGCATTTT; cdr3_aa: CASSKGSRRLVPHSNQPQHF; v_call: TRBV21-1; j_call: TRBJ1-5; d_call: .; clone_size: few
cdr3_nt: TGTGCCAGCAGTTACTCCCTTAGCGGGAGCTACGAGCAGTACTTC; cdr3_aa: CASSYSLSGSYEQYF; v_call: TRBV6-5; j_call: TRBJ2-7; d_call: TRBD2; clone_size: few
cdr3_nt: TGTGCCAGCAGCCCCGGACTAGCGGGTAACTCAGATACGCAGTATTTT; cdr3_aa: CASSPGLAGNSDTQYF; v_call: TRBV5-4; j_call: TRBJ2-3; d_call: TRBD2; clone_size: .
cdr3_nt: TGTGCCAGCAGCCCGAGAAGGACAGGGACAAATTCACCCCTCCACTTT; cdr3_aa: CASSPRRTGTNSPLHF; v_call: TRBV7-2; j_call: TRBJ1-6; d_call: TRBD1; clone_size: few
cdr3_nt: TGTGCCAGCAGTTTCTGGTGGGACAGGGTAGAGGGCAAAAACATTCAGTACTTC; cdr3_aa: CASSFWWDRVEGKNIQYF; v_call: TRBV27; j_call: TRBJ2-4; d_call: TRBD1; clone_size: once
cdr3_nt: TGTGCCAGCAGCTCCGGAACGAACACAGATACGCAGTATTTT; cdr3_aa: CASSSGTNTDTQYF; v_call: TRBV11-2; j_call: TRBJ2-3; d_call: .; clone_size: .
cdr3_nt: TGTGCCACCAGCAGAGCAGGGTCTAACTATGGCTACACCTTC; cdr3_aa: CATSRAGSNYGYTF; v_call: TRBV15; j_call: TRBJ1-2; d_call: .; clone_size: .
cdr3_nt: TGTGCCAGCAGACGGGGAAATGGAAACACCATATATTTT; cdr3_aa: CASRRGNGNTIYF; v_call: TRBV6-6; j_call: TRBJ1-3; d_call: .; clone_size: .
cdr3_nt: TGCAGCGTTAGACAGGGTGCTCCCTACGAGCAGTACTTC; cdr3_aa: CSVRQGAPYEQYF; v_call: TRBV29-1; j_call: TRBJ2-7; d_call: TRBD1; clone_size: .
cdr3_nt: TGTGCCAGCAGCGTAGACAGCGGGGGCTCCTACGAGCAGTACTTC; cdr3_aa: CASSVDSGGSYEQYF; v_call: TRBV9; j_call: TRBJ2-7; d_call: TRBD2; clone_size: .
cdr3_nt: TGTGCCAGCAGCGAACTAGCGGGGGTTGCGAACACCGGGGAGCTGTTTTTT; cdr3_aa: CASSELAGVANTGELFF; v_call: TRBV5-6; j_call: TRBJ2-2; d_call: TRBD2; clone_size: .
cdr3_nt: TGCGCCAGCAGCCAACTTGGCCAGGGGGTTCAGCCCCAGCATTTT; cdr3_aa: CASSQLGQGVQPQHF; v_call: TRBV4-1; j_call: TRBJ1-5; d_call: TRBD1; clone_size: few
cdr3_nt: TGCGCCAGCAGCCGCGCACACACCCAGTACTTC; cdr3_aa: CASSRAHTQYF; v_call: TRBV5-1; j_call: TRBJ2-5; d_call: .; clone_size: .
cdr3_nt: TGCGCCAGCAGCCAAGATGCGGTCGGGGGCCCCCTCCACTTT; cdr3_aa: CASSQDAVGGPLHF; v_call: TRBV4-3; j_call: TRBJ1-6; d_call: .; clone_size: few
cdr3_nt: TGTGCCAGCAGCTTGAACAGCTATGGCTACACCTTC; cdr3_aa: CASSLNSYGYTF; v_call: TRBV5-8; j_call: TRBJ1-2; d_call: .; clone_size: few
cdr3_nt: TGTGCCAGCAGCCAAGAACAAAGGGGAGGCTACACCTTC; cdr3_aa: CASSQEQRGGYTF; v_call: TRBV4-2; j_call: TRBJ1-2; d_call: .; clone_size: few
cdr3_nt: TGCAGCGTGCAGGGACAGGGAAACACTGAAGCTTTCTTT; cdr3_aa: CSVQGQGNTEAFF; v_call: TRBV29-1; j_call: TRBJ1-1; d_call: TRBD1; clone_size: .
cdr3_nt: TGCAGCGTTGAGGCCCACAGCGAGGCCCCTGGCGGAAAACTGTTTTTT; cdr3_aa: CSVEAHSEAPGGKLFF; v_call: TRBV29-1; j_call: TRBJ1-4; d_call: .; clone_size: .
cdr3_nt: TGTGCTAGCAGCTCGACCTCTTTCACTGAAGCTTTCTTT; cdr3_aa: CASSSTSFTEAFF; v_call: TRBV7-7; j_call: TRBJ1-1; d_call: .; clone_size: few
cdr3_nt: TGTGCCAGCGGTCTAGGAGGGGGCACAGGTCAGCCCCAGCATTTT; cdr3_aa: CASGLGGGTGQPQHF; v_call: TRBV7-2; j_call: TRBJ1-5; d_call: TRBD1; clone_size: .
cdr3_nt: TGCGCCAGCAGTCAATCGTGGCAGGGGTTGGGGAACACTGAAGCTTTCTTT; cdr3_aa: CASSQSWQGLGNTEAFF; v_call: TRBV23-1; j_call: TRBJ1-1; d_call: .; clone_size: few
cdr3_nt: TGTGCCAGCAGCTTAGGGTACATTCAGTACTTC; cdr3_aa: CASSLGYIQYF; v_call: TRBV7-6; j_call: TRBJ2-4; d_call: .; clone_size: once
cdr3_nt: TGTGCCTGGAGGTGGAACGGGGCCTTGTTTTTT; cdr3_aa: CAWRWNGALFF; v_call: TRBV30; j_call: TRBJ1-4; d_call: .; clone_size: few
cdr3_nt: TGTGCCAGTAGTAGAAACACATACGGAGATGAAAAACTGTTTTTT; cdr3_aa: CASSRNTYGDEKLFF; v_call: TRBV19; j_call: TRBJ1-4; d_call: .; clone_size: few
cdr3_nt: TGCGCCAGCAGCCAGGGAGCGGGGGTGGGAAATGAGCAGTTCTTC; cdr3_aa: CASSQGAGVGNEQFF; v_call: TRBV4-1; j_call: TRBJ2-1; d_call: TRBD2; clone_size: few
cdr3_nt: TGTGCCACCAGCTTGGGGAACCCTGGAAACACCATATATTTT; cdr3_aa: CATSLGNPGNTIYF; v_call: TRBV15; j_call: TRBJ1-3; d_call: .; clone_size: .
cdr3_nt: TGTGCCAGCAACCGCCCCGGGCAGGGTGGCACTGAAGCTTTCTTT; cdr3_aa: CASNRPGQGGTEAFF; v_call: TRBV5-4; j_call: TRBJ1-1; d_call: .; clone_size: .
cdr3_nt: TGTGCCAGCTCACCACCAGGGACTACCCAAAACATTCAGTACTTC; cdr3_aa: CASSPPGTTQNIQYF; v_call: TRBV18; j_call: TRBJ2-4; d_call: TRBD2; clone_size: few
cdr3_nt: TGTGCCAGCAGCTCAGGGACCCCCCTCGAGCAGTACTTC; cdr3_aa: CASSSGTPLEQYF; v_call: TRBV7-2; j_call: TRBJ2-7; d_call: .; clone_size: .
cdr3_nt: TGTGCCAGCAGCCAAGGGGAATTTAGAGAAGCTTTCTTT; cdr3_aa: CASSQGEFREAFF; v_call: TRBV4-2; j_call: TRBJ1-1; d_call: .; clone_size: .
cdr3_nt: TGCAGCGTAAGACAGTATACTAGCACAGATACGCAGTATTTT; cdr3_aa: CSVRQYTSTDTQYF; v_call: TRBV29-1; j_call: TRBJ2-3; d_call: .; clone_size: .
cdr3_nt: TGTGCCAGCAGCCCCCAGACAGGGAGCAATCAGCCCCAGCATTTT; cdr3_aa: CASSPQTGSNQPQHF; v_call: TRBV7-2; j_call: TRBJ1-5; d_call: TRBD1; clone_size: few
cdr3_nt: TGCGCCAGCAGCTTCGATTCCGTGAACACTGAAGCTTTCTTT; cdr3_aa: CASSFDSVNTEAFF; v_call: TRBV5-1; j_call: TRBJ1-1; d_call: .; clone_size: .
cdr3_nt: TGTGCCAGCAGCTTAGACACAGGGAGTGACACTGAAGCTTTCTTT; cdr3_aa: CASSLDTGSDTEAFF; v_call: TRBV5-4; j_call: TRBJ1-1; d_call: .; clone_size: .
cdr3_nt: TGCGCCAGCAGCCCCGGCCCTTCGGAAAACATTCAGTACTTC; cdr3_aa: CASSPGPSENIQYF; v_call: TRBV5-1; j_call: TRBJ2-4; d_call: .; clone_size: .
cdr3_nt: TGTGCCAGCAGTTGGGGCCGTCAGGGCCAGGCGGCTTTCTTT; cdr3_aa: CASSWGRQGQAAFF; v_call: TRBV28; j_call: TRBJ1-1; d_call: .; clone_size: few
cdr3_nt: TGTGCCAGCAGCCTTCACCTGGAGGGGGGAAACTATGGCTACACCTTC; cdr3_aa: CASSLHLEGGNYGYTF; v_call: TRBV16; j_call: TRBJ1-2; d_call: .; clone_size: .
cdr3_nt: TGTGCCAGTAGTACCGGGGCGGTCGGTCAGGAGACCCAGTACTTC; cdr3_aa: CASSTGAVGQETQYF; v_call: TRBV19; j_call: TRBJ2-5; d_call: .; clone_size: few
cdr3_nt: TGCGCCAGCAGCCAAGGTAGGGACAGATCCTACTATGGCTACACCTTC; cdr3_aa: CASSQGRDRSYYGYTF; v_call: TRBV4-3; j_call: TRBJ1-2; d_call: TRBD1; clone_size: .
cdr3_nt: TGTGCCTGGAGTGCTGGGAGCTCCTACAATGAGCAGTTCTTC; cdr3_aa: CAWSAGSSYNEQFF; v_call: TRBV30; j_call: TRBJ2-1; d_call: .; clone_size: .
cdr3_nt: TGTGCCAGCAGCTCAGGCCTAGCGGGAAGAGAGACCCAGTACTTC; cdr3_aa: CASSSGLAGRETQYF; v_call: TRBV7-2; j_call: TRBJ2-5; d_call: TRBD2; clone_size: .
cdr3_nt: TGTGCCAGCAGCCCCCGACGTAACACTGAAGCTTTCTTT; cdr3_aa: CASSPRRNTEAFF; v_call: TRBV11-2; j_call: TRBJ1-1; d_call: .; clone_size: few
cdr3_nt: TGTGCCAGTCGGACTAGCGGGACGTACGAGCAGTACTTC; cdr3_aa: CASRTSGTYEQYF; v_call: TRBV19; j_call: TRBJ2-7; d_call: TRBD2; clone_size: .
cdr3_nt: TGTGCCAGCAGCCCCCGTAAGGGGACAGGCTACAATGAGCAGTTCTTC; cdr3_aa: CASSPRKGTGYNEQFF; v_call: TRBV2; j_call: TRBJ2-1; d_call: TRBD1; clone_size: few
cdr3_nt: TGTGCCAGCAGTTCCGTTGGGGCGGAGGGAAACACCATATATTTT; cdr3_aa: CASSSVGAEGNTIYF; v_call: TRBV27; j_call: TRBJ1-3; d_call: .; clone_size: .
cdr3_nt: TGTGCCTGGACCCTACAGGGGGGTAGGACCGAGCAGTACTTC; cdr3_aa: CAWTLQGGRTEQYF; v_call: TRBV30; j_call: TRBJ2-7; d_call: TRBD1; clone_size: .
cdr3_nt: TGCGCCAGCGCGATGAACACTGAAGCTTTCTTT; cdr3_aa: CASAMNTEAFF; v_call: TRBV5-1; j_call: TRBJ1-1; d_call: .; clone_size: few
cdr3_nt: TGCAGTGCTACCCGCTATGGCTACACCTTC; cdr3_aa: CSATRYGYTF; v_call: TRBV20-1; j_call: TRBJ1-2; d_call: .; clone_size: .
cdr3_nt: TGTGCCAGCTCACCAGGACAGGGGGCCTACGAGCAGTACTTC; cdr3_aa: CASSPGQGAYEQYF; v_call: TRBV18; j_call: TRBJ2-7; d_call: TRBD1; clone_size: .
cdr3_nt: TGTGCCAGCAGCTTAGGGACTCCCCTAGTCTACGAGCAGTACTTC; cdr3_aa: CASSLGTPLVYEQYF; v_call: TRBV5-4; j_call: TRBJ2-7; d_call: .; clone_size: .
cdr3_nt: TGTGCCAGCAGTTCCGGAGGGAACCGAATGAACACTGAAGCTTTCTTT; cdr3_aa: CASSSGGNRMNTEAFF; v_call: TRBV6-5; j_call: TRBJ1-1; d_call: .; clone_size: .
cdr3_nt: TGCGCCAGCAGCCTCCCCGGAGAGACCCAGTACTTC; cdr3_aa: CASSLPGETQYF; v_call: TRBV5-1; j_call: TRBJ2-5; d_call: .; clone_size: few
cdr3_nt: TGTGCCAGCAGCTTAGCGGGAGGGTGGGAGACCCAGTACTTC; cdr3_aa: CASSLAGGWETQYF; v_call: TRBV7-2; j_call: TRBJ2-5; d_call: TRBD2; clone_size: .
cdr3_nt: TGTGCAAGTCCCCCACGGGGAGGCTACACCTTC; cdr3_aa: CASPPRGGYTF; v_call: TRBV12-2; j_call: TRBJ1-2; d_call: .; clone_size: .